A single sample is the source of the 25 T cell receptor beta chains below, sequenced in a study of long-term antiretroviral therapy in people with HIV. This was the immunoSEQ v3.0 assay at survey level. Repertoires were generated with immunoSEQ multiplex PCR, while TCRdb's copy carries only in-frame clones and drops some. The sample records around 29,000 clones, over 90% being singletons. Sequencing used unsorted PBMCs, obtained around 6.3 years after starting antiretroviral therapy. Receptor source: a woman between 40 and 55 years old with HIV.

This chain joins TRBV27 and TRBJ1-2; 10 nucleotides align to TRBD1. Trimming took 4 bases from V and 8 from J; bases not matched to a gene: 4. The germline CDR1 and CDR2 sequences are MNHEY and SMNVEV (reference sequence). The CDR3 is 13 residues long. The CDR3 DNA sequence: TGTGCCAGCAGTTACGGGACAGGGGACGGCTACACCTTC. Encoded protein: CASSYGTGDGYTF.

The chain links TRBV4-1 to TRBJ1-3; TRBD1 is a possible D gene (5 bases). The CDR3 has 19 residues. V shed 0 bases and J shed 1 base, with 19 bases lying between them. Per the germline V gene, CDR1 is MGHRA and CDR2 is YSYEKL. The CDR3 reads CASSQDKVWDRGSGNTIYF. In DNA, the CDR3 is TGCGCCAGCAGCCAAGATAAGGTCTGGGACCGGGGGTCTGGAAACACCATATATTTT.

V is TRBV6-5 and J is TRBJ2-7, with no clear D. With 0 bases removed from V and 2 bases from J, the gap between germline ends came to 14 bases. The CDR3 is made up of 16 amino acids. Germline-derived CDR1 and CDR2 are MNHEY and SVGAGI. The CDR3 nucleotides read TGTGCCAGCAGTTACTCGAACTTAGGAACTACCTACGAGCAGTACTTC. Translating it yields CASSYSNLGTTYEQYF.

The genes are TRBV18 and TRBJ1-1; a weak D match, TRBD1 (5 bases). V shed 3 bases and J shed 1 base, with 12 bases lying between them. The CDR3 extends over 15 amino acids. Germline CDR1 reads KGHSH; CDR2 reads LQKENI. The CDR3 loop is CASSPSQEWNTEAFF. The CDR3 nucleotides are TGTGCCAGCTCACCTTCACAGGAGTGGAACACTGAAGCTTTCTTT.

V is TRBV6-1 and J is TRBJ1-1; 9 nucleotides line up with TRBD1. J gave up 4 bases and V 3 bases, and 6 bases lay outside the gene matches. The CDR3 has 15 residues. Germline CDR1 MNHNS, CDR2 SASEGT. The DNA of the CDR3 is TGTGCCAGCAGTGACATACAGGGGGCTGGCACTGAAGCTTTCTTT. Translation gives CASSDIQGAGTEAFF.

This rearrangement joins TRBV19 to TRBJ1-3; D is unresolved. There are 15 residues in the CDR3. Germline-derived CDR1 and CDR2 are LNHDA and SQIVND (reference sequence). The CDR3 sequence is CASGSRGLSGNTIYF. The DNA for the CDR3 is TGTGCGTCAGGCAGTCGCGGACTCTCTGGAAACACCATATATTTT.

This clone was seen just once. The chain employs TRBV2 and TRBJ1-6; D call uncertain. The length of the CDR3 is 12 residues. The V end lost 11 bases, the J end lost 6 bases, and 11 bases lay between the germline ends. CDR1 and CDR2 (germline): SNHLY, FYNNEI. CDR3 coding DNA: TGTGCCGGGAGGCGAGGTAATTCACCCCTCCACTTT. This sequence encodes CAGRRGNSPLHF.

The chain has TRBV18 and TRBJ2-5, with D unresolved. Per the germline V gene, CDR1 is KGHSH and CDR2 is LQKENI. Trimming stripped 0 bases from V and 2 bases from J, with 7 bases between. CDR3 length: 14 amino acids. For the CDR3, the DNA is TGTGCCAGCTCACCACCAGACTTACAAGAGACCCAGTACTTC. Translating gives CASSPPDLQETQYF.

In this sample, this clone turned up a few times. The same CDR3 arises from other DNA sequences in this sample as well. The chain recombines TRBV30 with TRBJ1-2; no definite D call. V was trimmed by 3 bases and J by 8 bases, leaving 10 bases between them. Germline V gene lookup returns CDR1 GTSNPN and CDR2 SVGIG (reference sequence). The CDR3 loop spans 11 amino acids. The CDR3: CAWSRSQGYTF. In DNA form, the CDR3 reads TGTGCCTGGAGCCGAAGCCAGGGCTACACCTTC.

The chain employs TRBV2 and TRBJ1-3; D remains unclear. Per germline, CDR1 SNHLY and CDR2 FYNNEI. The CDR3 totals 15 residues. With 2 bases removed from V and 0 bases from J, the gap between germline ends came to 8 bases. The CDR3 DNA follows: TGTGCCAGCAGTGAATGGGCCCTCTCTGGAAACACCATATATTTT. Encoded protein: CASSEWALSGNTIYF.

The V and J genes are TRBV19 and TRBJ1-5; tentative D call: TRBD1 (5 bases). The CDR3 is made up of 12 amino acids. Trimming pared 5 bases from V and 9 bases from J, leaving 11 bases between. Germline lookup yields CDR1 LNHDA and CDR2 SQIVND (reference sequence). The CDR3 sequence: CASSQGTLPQHF. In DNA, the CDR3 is TGTGCCAGTAGTCAGGGTACCCTGCCCCAGCATTTT. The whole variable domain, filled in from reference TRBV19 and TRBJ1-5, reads DGGITQSPKYLFRKEGQNVTLSCEQNLNHDAMYWYRQDPGQGLRLIYYSQIVNDFQKGDIAEGYSVSREKKESFPLTVTSAQKNPTAFYLCASSQGTLPQHFGDGTRLSIL.

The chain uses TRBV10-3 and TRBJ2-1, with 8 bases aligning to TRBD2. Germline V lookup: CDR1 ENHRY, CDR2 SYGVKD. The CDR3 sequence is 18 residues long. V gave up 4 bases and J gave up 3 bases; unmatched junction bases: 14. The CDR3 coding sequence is TGTGCCATCAGTGGAGGGGGTAGGCGGGGGGAAAACTACAATGAGCAGTTCTTC. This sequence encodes CAISGGGRRGENYNEQFF.

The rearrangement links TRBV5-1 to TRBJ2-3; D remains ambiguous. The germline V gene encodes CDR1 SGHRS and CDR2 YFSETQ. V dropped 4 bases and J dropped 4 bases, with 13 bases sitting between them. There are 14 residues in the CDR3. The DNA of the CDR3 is TGCGCCAGCAGCAGGCTCGACAATGCAGATACGCAGTATTTT. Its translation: CASSRLDNADTQYF.

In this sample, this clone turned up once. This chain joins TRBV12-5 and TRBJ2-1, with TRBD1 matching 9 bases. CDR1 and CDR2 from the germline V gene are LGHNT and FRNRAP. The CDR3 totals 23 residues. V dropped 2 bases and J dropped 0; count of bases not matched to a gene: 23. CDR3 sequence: CASGLRTGGRWSRVGSSYNEQFF. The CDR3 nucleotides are TGTGCTAGTGGTTTGCGTACAGGGGGCCGATGGTCCCGGGTCGGAAGCTCCTACAATGAGCAGTTCTTC.

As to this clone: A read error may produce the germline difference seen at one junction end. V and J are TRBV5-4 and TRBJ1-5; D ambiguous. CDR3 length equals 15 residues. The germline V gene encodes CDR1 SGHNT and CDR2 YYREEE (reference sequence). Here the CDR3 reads CASSQDFGSNQPQHF. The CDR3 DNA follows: TGCGCCAGCAGCCAAGATTTCGGTAGCAATCAGCCCCAGCATTTT.

The CDR3 reads CASSAIGGTEAFF. The CDR3 DNA is TGTGCCAGCAGCGCGATAGGGGGGACTGAAGCTTTCTTT. J is TRBJ1-1 and V is TRBV9; tentatively, D is TRBD1 (6 bases). Per germline, CDR1 SGDLS and CDR2 YYNGEE. This CDR3 spans 13 amino acids. V was shortened by 3 bases and J by 5 bases, with 11 bases between the two germline ends.

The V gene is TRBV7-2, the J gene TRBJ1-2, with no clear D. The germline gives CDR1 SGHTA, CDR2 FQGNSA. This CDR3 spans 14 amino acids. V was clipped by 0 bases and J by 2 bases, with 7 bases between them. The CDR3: CASSLALQNYGYTF. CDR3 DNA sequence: TGTGCCAGCAGCTTAGCGTTGCAGAACTATGGCTACACCTTC.

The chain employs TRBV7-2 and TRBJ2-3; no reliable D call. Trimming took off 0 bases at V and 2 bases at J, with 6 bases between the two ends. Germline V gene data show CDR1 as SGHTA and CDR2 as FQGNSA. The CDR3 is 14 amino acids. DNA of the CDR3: TGTGCCAGCAGCTTAGCGTTAGCCACAGATACGCAGTATTTT. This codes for CASSLALATDTQYF.

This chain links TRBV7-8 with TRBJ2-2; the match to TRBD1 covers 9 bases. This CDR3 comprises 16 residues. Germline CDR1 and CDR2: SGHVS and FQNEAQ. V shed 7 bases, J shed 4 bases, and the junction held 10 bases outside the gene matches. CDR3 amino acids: CASTQGTGFGTGELFF. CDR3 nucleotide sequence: TGTGCCAGCACCCAAGGGACAGGGTTTGGCACCGGGGAGCTGTTTTTT.

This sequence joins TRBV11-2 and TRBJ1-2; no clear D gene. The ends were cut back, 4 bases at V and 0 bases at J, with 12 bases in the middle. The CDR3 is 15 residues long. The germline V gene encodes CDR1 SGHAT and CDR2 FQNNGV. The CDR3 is CASSSAGLANYGYTF. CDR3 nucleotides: TGTGCCAGCAGCTCGGCAGGCTTAGCTAACTATGGCTACACCTTC.

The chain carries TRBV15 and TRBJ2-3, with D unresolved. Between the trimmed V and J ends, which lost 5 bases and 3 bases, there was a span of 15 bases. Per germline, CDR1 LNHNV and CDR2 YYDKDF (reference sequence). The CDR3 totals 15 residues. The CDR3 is CATSGYTVGTDTQYF. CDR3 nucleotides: TGTGCCACCAGCGGCTACACGGTCGGGACAGATACGCAGTATTTT.

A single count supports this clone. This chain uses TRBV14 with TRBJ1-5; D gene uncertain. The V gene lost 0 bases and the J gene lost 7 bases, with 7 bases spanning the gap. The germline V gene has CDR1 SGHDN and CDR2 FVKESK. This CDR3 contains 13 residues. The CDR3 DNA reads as TGTGCCAGCAGCCAAGATCCCGGACAGCCCCAGCATTTT. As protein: CASSQDPGQPQHF.

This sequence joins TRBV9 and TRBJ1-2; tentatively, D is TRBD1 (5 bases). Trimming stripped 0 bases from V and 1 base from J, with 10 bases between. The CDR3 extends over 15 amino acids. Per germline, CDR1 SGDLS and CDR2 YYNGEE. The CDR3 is CASSVGQRGNYGYTF. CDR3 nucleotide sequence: TGTGCCAGCAGCGTAGGACAGCGCGGTAACTATGGCTACACCTTC.

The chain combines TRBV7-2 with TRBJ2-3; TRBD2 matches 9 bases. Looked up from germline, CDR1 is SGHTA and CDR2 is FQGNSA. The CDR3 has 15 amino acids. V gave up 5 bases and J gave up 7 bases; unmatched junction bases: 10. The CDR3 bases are TGTGCCAGCAGCCCGCCGGGACTAGCAGGGCATACGCAGTATTTT. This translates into CASSPPGLAGHTQYF.

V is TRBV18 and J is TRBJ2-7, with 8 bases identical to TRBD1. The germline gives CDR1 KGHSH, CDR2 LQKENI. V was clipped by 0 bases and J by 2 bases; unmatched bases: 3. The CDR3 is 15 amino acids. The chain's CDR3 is CASSPPGQAPYEQYF. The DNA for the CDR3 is TGTGCCAGCTCACCACCGGGACAGGCGCCCTACGAGCAGTACTTC.